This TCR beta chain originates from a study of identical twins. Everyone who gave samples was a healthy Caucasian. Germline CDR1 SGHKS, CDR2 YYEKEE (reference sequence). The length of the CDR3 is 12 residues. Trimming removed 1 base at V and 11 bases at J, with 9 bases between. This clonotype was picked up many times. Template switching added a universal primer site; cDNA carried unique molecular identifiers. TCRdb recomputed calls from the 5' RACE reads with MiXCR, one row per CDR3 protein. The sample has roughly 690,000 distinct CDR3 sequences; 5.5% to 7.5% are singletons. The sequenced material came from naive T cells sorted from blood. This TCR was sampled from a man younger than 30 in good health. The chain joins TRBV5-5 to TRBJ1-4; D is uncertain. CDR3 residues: CASSLFSGKLFF. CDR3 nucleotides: TGTGCCAGCAGCTTGTTTAGTGGGAAACTGTTTTTT. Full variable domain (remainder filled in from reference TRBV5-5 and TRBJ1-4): DAGVTQSPTHLIKTRGQQVTLRCSPISGHKSVSWYQQVLGQGPQFIFQYYEKEERGRGNFPDRFSARQFPNYSSELNVNALLLGDSALYLCASSLFSGKLFFGSGTQLSVL.